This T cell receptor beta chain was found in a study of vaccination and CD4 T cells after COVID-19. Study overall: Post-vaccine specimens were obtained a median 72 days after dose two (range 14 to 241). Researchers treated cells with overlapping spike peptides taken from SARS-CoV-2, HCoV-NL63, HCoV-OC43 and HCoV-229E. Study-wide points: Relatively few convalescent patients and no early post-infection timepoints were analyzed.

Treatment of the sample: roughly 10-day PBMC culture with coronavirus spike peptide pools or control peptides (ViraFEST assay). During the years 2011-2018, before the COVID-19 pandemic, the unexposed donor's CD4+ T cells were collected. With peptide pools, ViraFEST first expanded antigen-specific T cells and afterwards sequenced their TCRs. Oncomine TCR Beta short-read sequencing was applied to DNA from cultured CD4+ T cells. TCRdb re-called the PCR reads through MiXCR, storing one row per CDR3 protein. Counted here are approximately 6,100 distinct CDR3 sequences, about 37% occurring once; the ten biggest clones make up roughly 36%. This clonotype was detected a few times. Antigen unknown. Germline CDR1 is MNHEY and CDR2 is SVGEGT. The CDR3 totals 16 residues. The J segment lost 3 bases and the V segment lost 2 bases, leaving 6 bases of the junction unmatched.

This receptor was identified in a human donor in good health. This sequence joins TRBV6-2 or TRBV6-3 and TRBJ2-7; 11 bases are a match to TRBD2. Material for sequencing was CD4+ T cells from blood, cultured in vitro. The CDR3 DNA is TGTGCCAGCAGTTACGCCCTAGCGGGGGGCCTCTACGAGCAGTACTTC. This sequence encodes CASSYALAGGLYEQYF.